The next 5 T cell receptor beta chains were all read from a single sample in a study of cytomegalovirus exposure and HLA in healthy donors. PCR employed 60 Vbeta and 13 Jbeta primers. Libraries were prepared by immunoSEQ multiplex PCR; TCRdb keeps only in-frame clonotypes and omits some of them. The sample consists of about 99,000 clones, approximately 70% of them appearing once. Input material: PBMCs. These receptors all stem from a woman aged 50 to 60 in good health and CMV-seronegative.

The rearrangement uses TRBV11-2 and TRBJ2-1; TRBD2 aligns across 8 bases. Germline CDR1 and CDR2: SGHAT and FQNNGV. V was pared by 3 bases and J by 2 bases, with 3 bases of the junction left unmatched. The CDR3 length is 15 residues. In DNA, the CDR3 is TGTGCCAGCAGCTTGGGGACTAGGACCTACAATGAGCAGTTCTTC. Amino acid sequence: CASSLGTRTYNEQFF.

The rearrangement links TRBV29-1 to TRBJ1-5; 10 nucleotides match TRBD1. This CDR3 has 14 amino acids. Germline values: CDR1 SQVTM, CDR2 ANQGSEA. The ends lost 5 bases at V and 6 bases at J; junction bases unmatched: 7. The CDR3 is CSVWDRGIGQPQHF. The CDR3 nucleotides are TGCAGCGTTTGGGACAGGGGTATCGGTCAGCCCCAGCATTTT. Using reference TRBV29-1 and TRBJ1-5 for the parts outside the CDR3, the full variable domain is SAVISQKPSRDICQRGTSLTIQCQVDSQVTMMFWYRQQPGQSLTLIATANQGSEATYESGFVIDKFPISRPNLTFSTLTVSNMSPEDSSIYLCSVWDRGIGQPQHFGDGTRLSIL.

This clone was seen a single time. The chain uses TRBV18 and TRBJ2-7; D perhaps matches TRBD2 (5 bases). The CDR3 runs 15 residues. Germline CDR1 is KGHSH and CDR2 is LQKENI. Trimming took off 2 bases at V and 0 bases at J, with 11 bases between the two ends. In DNA, the CDR3 is TGTGCCAGCTCACCAGTCTCGGGGAGCTCCTACGAGCAGTACTTC. Amino acids: CASSPVSGSSYEQYF.

This clone was recorded a few times. The chain recombines TRBV15 with TRBJ1-1, with D maybe TRBD1 (6 bases). The V gene lost 4 bases and the J gene lost 5 bases, with 17 bases spanning the gap. Per germline, CDR1 LNHNV and CDR2 YYDKDF (reference sequence). The CDR3 length is 15 residues. The CDR3 reads CATSTLGGARTEAFF. The CDR3 DNA reads TGTGCCACCAGCACCCTAGGGGGGGCGCGAACTGAAGCTTTCTTT.

The V gene is TRBV28, the J gene TRBJ2-1; 9 bases agree with TRBD2. Looked up from germline, CDR1 is MDHEN and CDR2 is SYDVKM. The CDR3 loop spans 15 amino acids. V trimming: 6 bases; J trimming: 4 bases; junction bases outside the gene matches: 7. DNA of the CDR3: TGTGCCAGCAGAAGGACAGCGGGAGGATACAATGAGCAGTTCTTC. It yields the protein CASRRTAGGYNEQFF.